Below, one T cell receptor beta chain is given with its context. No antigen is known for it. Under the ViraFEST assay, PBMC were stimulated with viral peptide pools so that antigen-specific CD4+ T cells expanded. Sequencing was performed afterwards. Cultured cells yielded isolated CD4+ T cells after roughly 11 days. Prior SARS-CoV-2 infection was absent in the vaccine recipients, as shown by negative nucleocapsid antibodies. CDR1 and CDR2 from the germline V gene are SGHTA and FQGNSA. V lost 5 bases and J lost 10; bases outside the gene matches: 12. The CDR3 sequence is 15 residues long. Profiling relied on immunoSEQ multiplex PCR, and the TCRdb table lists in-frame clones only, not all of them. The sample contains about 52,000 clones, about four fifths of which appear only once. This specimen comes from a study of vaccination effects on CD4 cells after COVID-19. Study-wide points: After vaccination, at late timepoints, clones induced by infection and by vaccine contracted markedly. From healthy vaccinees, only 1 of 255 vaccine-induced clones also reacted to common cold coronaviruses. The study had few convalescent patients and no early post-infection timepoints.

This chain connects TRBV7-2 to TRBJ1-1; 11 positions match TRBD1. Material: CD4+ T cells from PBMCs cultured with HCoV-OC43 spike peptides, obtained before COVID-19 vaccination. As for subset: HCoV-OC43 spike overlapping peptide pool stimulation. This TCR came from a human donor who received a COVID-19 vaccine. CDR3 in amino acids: CASSTRGQGASGAFF. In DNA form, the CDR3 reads TGTGCCAGCAGCACTAGAGGACAGGGGGCTTCTGGAGCTTTCTTT.